This T cell receptor (beta chain) comes out of a study of OX40 agonist ivuxolimab in advanced cancers. Across the whole study: Patients were about 83% male with ages roughly 23 to 85, mean 60.

This CDR3 spans 15 amino acids. Germline V gives CDR1 SGHTA, CDR2 FQGTGA. Trimming cost V 1 base and J 2 bases, with 9 bases left between them. TCRdb's table, derived via immunoSEQ multiplex PCR, lists solely in-frame clones and lacks some. The table lists around 60,000 clones, 87% of them singletons, with roughly 17% in the top ten. The chain has TRBV7-3 and TRBJ2-1; tentatively, D is TRBD2 (6 bases). Sequenced here: CD4+ or CD8+ T cells sorted from blood, sampled in a trial of the OX40 agonist ivuxolimab. This TCR was recovered from an adult with an advanced solid tumor such as melanoma, head and neck, liver or kidney cancer. The CDR3 sequence is CASSLRDSTYNEQFF. CDR3 coding DNA: TGTGCCAGCAGCTTAAGGGACTCTACCTACAATGAGCAGTTCTTC.